This T cell receptor (beta chain) was captured in a study of control samples from healthy donors and cancer patients. Clones were sequenced by immunoSEQ multiplex PCR, and TCRdb holds only the in-frame ones, with some missing. The table shows about 93,000 clones, with roughly nine tenths occurring only once. V dropped 5 bases and J dropped 5 bases, with 12 bases sitting between them. The CDR3 consists of 13 residues. In germline, CDR1 is SGHTA, CDR2 FQGNSA. Sequenced: blood. The chain joins TRBV7-2 to TRBJ1-1; D is possibly TRBD1 (5 bases). This clonotype was sampled from a woman in her 70s in good health. As DNA, the CDR3 is TGTGCCAGCAGCCACGACAGTACGACTGAAGCTTTCTTT. Its protein product is CASSHDSTTEAFF.